The 28 T cell receptor delta chains presented below share a single source sample, sequenced in a study of γδ T cells in repeated Plasmodium falciparum infection. TCRdb fed the multiplex PCR reads to CATT. The profile covers roughly 90,000 delta-chain clones, with approximately 0.92% appearing a single time and approximately 9.6% taken by the ten largest. Bulk repertoires came from Vgamma9/Vdelta2+ or Vdelta2-negative gammadelta T cells flow-sorted from PBMC. Material for sequencing was gamma-delta T cells from blood. These receptors were collected from a pool of human donors (malaria-infected and uninfected, not separated).

The sample holds a few counts of this clone. Given a far larger clone just one base away, this is likely a sequencing read error. Other DNA sequences in the sample encode the same CDR3. This sequence joins TRDV2 and TRDJ1; 9 bases map to TRDD3. The J gene, not given by TCRdb, was assigned here from a germline match of the nucleotide sequence. CDR1 and CDR2 (germline): GEAIGNYY, EKD. J was trimmed by 3 bases and V by 7 bases; bases with no gene match: 14. The CDR3 contains 16 residues. The CDR3 sequence: CACAAVGDRISDKLIF. The CDR3 region has the DNA TGTGCCTGCGCGGCCGTGGGGGATAGGATATCCGATAAACTCATCTTT.

Ten or more counts support this clone. V is TRDV1 and J is TRDJ1; 9 nucleotides match TRDD3. The J gene, left out of TCRdb, was set here by checking the DNA against germline. The J segment lost 0 bases and the V segment lost 7 bases, leaving 6 bases of the junction unmatched. Germline values: CDR1 TSWWSYY, CDR2 QGS. The CDR3 is made up of 15 amino acids. This chain's CDR3 is CALAYWGTYTDKLIF. Here the CDR3 DNA reads TGTGCTCTTGCCTACTGGGGGACCTACACCGATAAACTCATCTTT.

Concerning this clone: A far larger clone is a single base away, which makes a read error likely. This CDR3 is also generated by other DNA sequences in the sample. The chain uses TRDV1 and TRDJ1; 8 nucleotides line up with TRDD3. Germline V gene lookup returns CDR1 TSWWSYY and CDR2 QGS. The CDR3 is 20 residues long. V lost 1 base to trimming and J lost 5 bases; unmatched junction nucleotides: 21. The CDR3 bases are TGTGCTCTTGGGGAACCATGTCAGGAGGGGGATATAGAATCGCCTGATAAACTCATCTTT. It codes for CALGEPCQEGDIESPDKLIF.

This clone was detected only a few times. Only one base separates this from a far larger clonotype, so it likely reflects a read error. V and J are TRDV2 and TRDJ1, with D possibly TRDD3 on 5 matching bases. Matching the DNA to germline supplied the J gene, which TCRdb does not give. Germline values: CDR1 GEAIGNYY, CDR2 EKD. CDR3 length: 14 residues. Trimming took 4 bases from V and 0 from J, leaving 11 bases between them. CDR3 nucleotide sequence: TGTGCCTGTGATCGATGGGGAGACACCGATAAACTCATCTTT. Amino acids: CACDRWGDTDKLIF.

This clone has only a few counts. A far more abundant clone sits one base away, making this likely a read error. Distinct nucleotide sequences in the sample also encode this CDR3. The chain has TRDV1 and TRDJ1, with TRDD3 as a possible D gene (6 bases). Germline values: CDR1 TSWWSYY, CDR2 QGS. This CDR3 spans 14 amino acids. Trimming removed 5 bases from V and 7 bases from J, with 17 bases in between. CDR3 in DNA: TGTGCTCTTGGGATTCCTTGGGGATCCGGTAAACTCATCTTT. Translated: CALGIPWGSGKLIF.

As to this clone: The protein given by TCRdb reflects a much larger clone and differs at residue 6 from this DNA's translation, likely from a read error; the protein shown is the DNA's translation. The rearrangement uses TRDV1 and TRDJ1, with 9 nucleotides matching TRDD2. No J segment appears in TCRdb, so it was assigned here by matching the sequence to germline. The germline CDR1 and CDR2 sequences are TSWWSYY and QGS. The V and J ends lost 1 base and 0 bases, in that order; junction bases with no gene match: 48. CDR3 length equals 31 residues. CDR3 bases: TGTGCTCTTGGGGAACGTCGGGGCCTCCTTCCTTCCTACCTCCACCCTTACCGACCCCTTTTGGTGAGGGGGTACACCGATAAACTCATCTTT. This sequence encodes CALGERRGLLPSYLHPYRPLLVRGYTDKLIF.

This clone was seen more than once but under ten times. The protein held in TCRdb is that of a much larger clone and does not match this DNA's translation at residue 6, likely because of a read error; the protein shown is translated from the DNA. The V call is TRDV1, the J call TRDJ1, with 8 bases that match TRDD3. Matching the DNA to germline supplied the J gene, which TCRdb does not give. CDR1 and CDR2 (germline): TSWWSYY, QGS. V gave up 4 bases and J gave up 4 bases; unmatched junction bases: 11. This CDR3 has 16 amino acids. The CDR3 sequence: CALGAPWGIRHDKLIF. The CDR3 bases are TGTGCTCTTGGGGCCCCATGGGGGATTCGACACGATAAACTCATCTTT.

About this clone itself: Translating this DNA gives a protein that differs at residue 5 from the TCRdb one, which belongs to a much larger clone; a read error is likely, and the protein shown is this translation. The chain joins TRDV2 to TRDJ1, with 10 positions matching TRDD3. After removal of 0 bases from V and 2 bases from J, the junction contained 5 bases not matched to a gene. Per germline, CDR1 GEAIGNYY and CDR2 EKD. The CDR3 extends over 16 amino acids. The CDR3 sequence: CACDTLGDNMTDKLIF. DNA of the CDR3: TGTGCCTGTGACACCCTGGGGGATAATATGACCGATAAACTCATCTTT.

This clone was detected a few times. This DNA translates differently at residue 16 from the TCRdb protein, which is that of a much larger clone; a read error is likely, and the protein shown is the DNA's own translation. This chain links TRDV1 with TRDJ1; perhaps TRDD2 as D (5 bases). Germline values: CDR1 TSWWSYY, CDR2 QGS. The germline V and J ends were trimmed by 3 bases and 0 bases, with 32 bases remaining between them. The CDR3 totals 22 residues. CDR3 in amino acids: CALGDLPRRDRTSLTHTDKLIF. CDR3 in DNA: TGTGCTCTTGGGGATCTTCCCAGAAGGGACCGTACATCGTTAACTCACACCGATAAACTCATCTTT.

A few counts support this clone. The rearrangement joins TRDV1 to TRDJ1, with TRDD3 as a possible D gene (6 bases). TCRdb supplies no J gene; here it was assigned by aligning the nucleotide sequence to germline. CDR3 length equals 19 residues. Trimming shortened V by 2 bases and J by 6 bases, and 28 bases separated the two germline ends. Germline values: CDR1 TSWWSYY, CDR2 QGS. In DNA form, the CDR3 reads TGTGCTCTTGGGGAAAGGGGGGGAGGGCCTGCCTCTAGAAAATATAAACTCATCTTT. Its translation: CALGERGGGPASRKYKLIF.

This clone was recorded at least ten times. One base separates it from a far larger clone, so it is likely a read error. The gene calls are TRDV2 and TRDJ1; 9 bases are a match to TRDD3. The CDR3 consists of 22 residues. Per germline, CDR1 GEAIGNYY and CDR2 EKD. J was trimmed by 0 bases and V by 3 bases; bases with no gene match: 25. CDR3 in DNA: TGTGCCTGTGACGAAATTACAGCACTGACTGGGGGACCCTTATCGTACACCGATAAACTCATCTTT. This codes for CACDEITALTGGPLSYTDKLIF.

This clone was counted at least ten times. The chain recombines TRDV1 with TRDJ1, with TRDD3 identical over 12 bases. The V gene's germline CDR1 is TSWWSYY and CDR2 QGS. The CDR3 has 23 amino acids. J lost 3 bases, V lost 1 base, and 24 bases had no gene match. The CDR3 DNA reads as TGTGCTCTTGGGGAACCTATTCCTTCCCCCGTTACTCCTTACTGGGGGATACCCGATAAACTCATCTTT. As protein: CALGEPIPSPVTPYWGIPDKLIF.

Concerning this clone: Given a far larger clone just one base away, this is likely a sequencing read error. Other DNA sequences from this sample encode an identical CDR3 as well. The V call is TRDV1, the J call TRDJ2; 12 bases line up with TRDD3. Germline assignment: CDR1 TSWWSYY and CDR2 QGS. The CDR3 is 23 residues long. Trimming took 4 bases from V and 5 from J; bases not matched to a gene: 26. CDR3 protein: CALGAFKPTLGDTPPLLTAQLFF. The CDR3 DNA sequence: TGTGCTCTTGGGGCCTTCAAGCCTACACTGGGGGATACCCCTCCCCTCCTAACAGCACAACTCTTCTTT.

This clone has a count of ten or more. This probably arose from a read error, given a far larger clone one base away. Different DNA sequences within this sample yield the same CDR3. The chain is built from TRDV2 and TRDJ1, with 13 bases matching TRDD3. This CDR3 spans 18 amino acids. The V gene's germline CDR1 is GEAIGNYY and CDR2 EKD. CDR3 region: CACDTGYWGIRNTDKLIF. The CDR3 bases are TGTGCCTGCGACACTGGGTACTGGGGGATACGGAACACCGATAAACTCATCTTT.

This clone was detected only a few times. The protein recorded in TCRdb matches a much larger clone and deviates from this DNA's translation at residue 3, suggesting a read error; the protein here is obtained by translating the DNA. The chain carries TRDV1 and TRDJ1; TRDD3 matches 8 bases. This CDR3 spans 22 amino acids. Germline loops: CDR1 TSWWSYY, CDR2 QGS. The CDR3 DNA follows: TGTGCTCCTGGGGAGCCCAATACAGCTCGGATACTGGGGGTCCTCCTGCCCGATAAACTCATCTTT. Protein product: CAPGEPNTARILGVLLPDKLIF.

This clone has just a few counts. TCRdb's listed protein matches a much larger clone and diverges from this DNA's translation at residue 17, likely through a read error; the protein shown comes from the DNA. The J gene is TRDJ1, the V gene TRDV1, with TRDD3 identical over 10 bases. With the DNA end fitting TRDJ2 better, the J assignment may be wrong. There are 18 residues in the CDR3. The V gene's germline CDR1 is TSWWSYY and CDR2 QGS. CDR3 coding DNA: TGTGCTCTTGGGAGACCTTCAGTACTGGGGGATTACACCGATAAACTCTTCTTT. Translation gives CALGRPSVLGDYTDKLFF.

A remark on this clone: The protein that TCRdb holds for this DNA derives from a much larger clone and differs from the translated DNA at residue 20, which likely indicates a read error; the protein shown here is translated from the DNA. The V gene is TRDV2; the J gene was not called; the DNA was not compared with TRDD3, the D call given in the table. From germline, CDR1 is GEAIGNYY and CDR2 EKD. The CDR3 extends over 21 amino acids. DNA of the CDR3: TGTGCCTGTGACACCGTAACCCTCTGGGGGATACGCGAAACCCAGACCGATAAACTCACCTTT. This codes for CACDTVTLWGIRETQTDKLTF.

This clone was counted a few times. With only one base between it and a far larger clone, this is likely a read error. This CDR3 is also generated by other DNA sequences in the sample. The chain carries TRDV2 and TRDJ1, with 8 bases that match TRDD3. The J gene was not available in TCRdb and was assigned here by matching the DNA to germline segments. Germline V gene sequence: CDR1 GEAIGNYY, CDR2 EKD. The CDR3 totals 14 residues. CDR3 residues: CACDGIRKTDKLIF. In DNA, the CDR3 is TGTGCCTGTGACGGGATACGGAAAACCGACAAACTCATCTTT.

This clone showed up many times. This likely stems from a read error, as it lies one base from a far larger clone. Distinct nucleotide sequences in the sample also encode this CDR3. The chain employs TRDV2 and TRDJ1, with 12 bases matching TRDD3. TCRdb records no J gene; here it was assigned by comparing the DNA to germline. Per the germline V gene, CDR1 is GEAIGNYY and CDR2 is EKD. The CDR3 contains 18 residues. CDR3: CACDPLTGGYSDTDKLIF. Written as DNA, the CDR3 is TGTGCCTGTGACCCTTTGACTGGGGGATACTCTGACACTGATAAACTCATCTTT.

This clone has a handful of counts. A read error likely explains this, since a far larger clone differs by one base. Other nucleotide sequences in the sample specify the same CDR3. The chain is built from TRDV1 and TRDJ1; TRDD3 matches 7 bases. Because TCRdb records no J gene, it was assigned here through a match of the DNA to germline. Germline V gene data show CDR1 as TSWWSYY and CDR2 as QGS. J was trimmed by 0 bases and V by 6 bases; bases with no gene match: 28. CDR3 length: 22 residues. CDR3 protein: CALGEVPTGPLWGSPYTDKLIF. The CDR3 nucleotides read TGTGCTCTTGGAGAAGTCCCTACAGGACCCCTCTGGGGGTCTCCGTACACCGATAAACTCATCTTT.

This clone was picked up many times. A far larger clone is just one base off, so this is likely a read error. Other DNA sequences of this sample code for an identical CDR3. The CDR3 DNA sequence: TGTGCTCTTGGGGAACTTCCCCCCTCCCTCATGCTTCCCGAGAGGGGACTCATCTTT. As protein: CALGELPPSLMLPERGLIF. The chain combines TRDV1 with TRDJ1, with a possible D match to TRDD2 (5 bases). The germline V and J ends were trimmed by 0 bases and 10 bases, with 30 bases remaining between them. The germline V gene has CDR1 TSWWSYY and CDR2 QGS. The CDR3 runs to 19 residues.

This clone has just a few counts. The protein TCRdb gives is from a much larger clone and does not agree with this DNA's translation at residue 15, likely a read error; the protein shown here comes from the DNA. The chain carries TRDV1 and TRDJ1, with 13 positions matching TRDD3. The J gene, absent from TCRdb, was called here by matching the DNA to germline. J lost 8 bases, V lost 3 bases, and 18 bases had no gene match. Germline V CDR1 and CDR2: TSWWSYY, QGS. This CDR3 contains 19 residues. Written as DNA, the CDR3 is TGTGCTCTTGGGGATCCGTGGTCGGGTACTGGGGGATACGGCGCAAAACTCATCTTT. Amino acid sequence: CALGDPWSGTGGYGAKLIF.

This clone was seen only a few times. A far larger clone lies a single base away; this is likely a read error. The CDR3 loop reads CALGEGASILPPGDKELIF. CDR3 bases: TGTGCTCTTGGGGAAGGGGCTTCGATCCTACCCCCGGGGGATAAGGAACTCATCTTC. No call exists for the J gene, whereas the V gene is TRDV1; the DNA was not compared with TRDD3, the D call given in the table. The CDR3 is made up of 19 amino acids. Germline loops: CDR1 TSWWSYY, CDR2 QGS.

This clone was counted a few times. The translation of this DNA and the TCRdb protein of a much larger clone differ at residue 12, probably owing to a read error; the protein shown here is translated from the DNA. This chain joins TRDV2 and TRDJ1; 12 positions agree with TRDD3. TCRdb gives no J gene; it was assigned here by matching the DNA to germline. Trimming cost V 6 bases and J 0 bases; bases outside gene matches: 13. The length of the CDR3 is 18 residues. Germline V gene sequence: CDR1 GEAIGNYY, CDR2 EKD. DNA for the CDR3: TGTGCCTGTTATACCGTACTGGGGGATACTCAGCACACCGATAAACTCATCTTT. It is translated as CACYTVLGDTQHTDKLIF.

Of note for this clone: A far more abundant clone sits one base away, making this likely a read error. Other DNA sequences in the sample encode the same CDR3. This rearrangement joins TRDV1 to TRDJ1; D unclear. TCRdb supplies no J gene; here it was assigned by aligning the nucleotide sequence to germline. In germline, CDR1 is TSWWSYY, CDR2 QGS. The CDR3 runs to 16 residues. CDR3 amino acids: CALGEEPPTYTDKLIF. The DNA for the CDR3 is TGTGCTCTTGGGGAAGAGCCCCCAACGTACACCGACAAACTCATCTTT.

Of note for this clone: A far larger clone is a single base away, which makes a read error likely. This specimen includes other DNA sequences encoding the same CDR3. J is TRDJ1 and V is TRDV1, with a weak D call TRDD3 (6 bases). The J gene was not available in TCRdb and was assigned here by matching the DNA to germline segments. Germline lookup yields CDR1 TSWWSYY and CDR2 QGS. The CDR3 is made up of 19 amino acids. Trimming pared 4 bases from V and 2 bases from J, leaving 26 bases between. In nucleotides, the CDR3 is TGTGCTCTTGGGGCCTTACACCTCCCTAGTGAGACTGGGACCGATAAACTCATCTTT. Amino acids: CALGALHLPSETGTDKLIF.

Turning to this clone: A read error likely explains why the TCRdb protein, taken from a much larger clone, differs from this DNA's translation at residue 9; the protein shown is translated from the DNA. This chain uses TRDV2 with TRDJ1, with 8 bases that match TRDD3. TCRdb does not report a J gene; here it was assigned by matching the DNA to germline references. The junction had 29 bases not matched to a gene; V was cut back by 0 bases and J by 0 bases. The CDR3 runs 24 residues. Germline lookup yields CDR1 GEAIGNYY and CDR2 EKD. CDR3 in DNA: TGTGCCTGTGACACCGTCGGTCCTGCACCACCATCTGGGGGACCCCCCTCGTACACCGATAAACTCATCTTT. Residues: CACDTVGPAPPSGGPPSYTDKLIF.

Only a few counts were recorded for this clone. A far larger clone is off by one base, so a read error is likely. This sample also contains other DNA sequences that code for the same CDR3. There is no J gene call, but TRDV2 is given as the V gene; the D call of TRDD3 is as the table states it, not checked on the DNA. CDR3 size: 16 residues. The V gene's germline CDR1 is GEAIGNYY and CDR2 EKD. CDR3 DNA: TGTGCCTGTGACACTGGGGGGATCGTTGAAACCGATAAGCTCATCTTT. It encodes CACDTGGIVETDKLIF.